This is a list of T cell receptor beta chains from one sample in a study of T cells after yellow fever vaccination. A single record per CDR3 protein comes from TCRdb applying MiXCR to the 5' RACE reads. This table has approximately 600,000 distinct CDR3 sequences, more than 9% appearing once. The input for sequencing was PBMCs, taken on the day of the yellow fever booster vaccination. The receptors were sampled from a young man who received the YFV17D yellow fever vaccine. The CDR3 runs from the conserved cysteine through the conserved F or W. A D gene is named only where the DNA matches it firmly. Clone size is given for some rows only: seen once, a few or many times, or a class if the clone is expanded.

v_call	d_call	j_call	clone_size	cdr3_nt	cdr3_aa
TRBV20-1	TRBD1	TRBJ2-2	few	TGCAGTGCTAGATTTGAAGGGGGCCGAGGGGAGCTGTTTTTT	CSARFEGGRGELFF
TRBV7-2	TRBD2	TRBJ2-7	-	TGTGCCAGCAGCTTAGGCCAACTAGCGGGAGGGCCAATCGACTTC	CASSLGQLAGGPIDF
TRBV9	-	TRBJ2-7	few	TGTGCCAGCAGTGAGAGAAGCGGAGGCTCCTACGAGCAGTACTTC	CASSERSGGSYEQYF
TRBV5-5	TRBD1	TRBJ2-1	few	TGTGCCAGCAGATCGGGACAGGGCTCCTACAATGAGCAGTTCTTC	CASRSGQGSYNEQFF
TRBV13	-	TRBJ2-7	-	TGTGCCAGTCGACCTCCTCCCCAGGGCGAGCAGTACTTC	CASRPPPQGEQYF
TRBV20-1	TRBD2	TRBJ2-3	-	TGCAGTGCTTGGGATAGTCGGGGGGCAGATACGCAGTATTTT	CSAWDSRGADTQYF
TRBV11-2	TRBD2	TRBJ2-3	many	TGTGCCAGCAGCCCCCTCCTAGCGGCCAGCACAGATACGCAGTATTTT	CASSPLLAASTDTQYF
TRBV7-2	TRBD1	TRBJ2-7	few	TGTGCCAGCAGCTTCGGACAGGGGGCTTTAAACGAGCAGTACTTC	CASSFGQGALNEQYF
TRBV5-1	TRBD1	TRBJ2-2	many	TGCGCCAGCAGCGTATCCGGGACAGCGAACACCGGGGAGCTGTTTTTT	CASSVSGTANTGELFF
TRBV29-1	-	TRBJ2-7	many	TGCAGCATGCGGCGGGGACCCTACGAGCAGTACTTC	CSMRRGPYEQYF
TRBV7-2	-	TRBJ2-5	few	TGTGCCAGCAGCCGGACTCCGGCTTTGTGGGAGACCCAGTACTTC	CASSRTPALWETQYF
TRBV5-1	-	TRBJ2-2	-	TGCGCCAGCAGCTTGACCAGGGTTGGGGACACCGGGGAGCTGTTTTTT	CASSLTRVGDTGELFF
TRBV18	TRBD1	TRBJ2-7	-	TGTGCCAGCTCGCCCCCGGGACAGGGGCTCTACGAGCAGTACTTC	CASSPPGQGLYEQYF
TRBV5-1	TRBD1	TRBJ2-5	-	TGCGCCAGCAGCTTGGAGCCAGGGGGCTTAGGGACCCAGTACTTC	CASSLEPGGLGTQYF
TRBV20-1	TRBD2	TRBJ2-6	-	TGCAGTGCTAGAGCTAGCGGGAGCTCTGGGGCCAACGTCCTGACTTTC	CSARASGSSGANVLTF
TRBV12-3/TRBV12-4	-	TRBJ2-5	few	TGTGCCAGCAGTTTTGCGCCCGGGGAGACAGAGACCCAGTACTTC	CASSFAPGETETQYF
TRBV27	-	TRBJ2-5	-	TGTGCCAGCAGTTTAAGAGCGGCAGGGCTGCGAGAGACCCAGTACTTC	CASSLRAAGLRETQYF
TRBV9	-	TRBJ1-2	-	TGTGCCAGCAGTTTGGAGGGACGGAACTATGGCTACACCTTC	CASSLEGRNYGYTF
TRBV20-1	-	TRBJ1-3	few	TGCAGTGCCAGGACGGGGGCCCCTGGAAACACCATATATTTT	CSARTGAPGNTIYF
TRBV4-3	-	TRBJ1-1	few	TGCGCCAGCAGCCAAGGCACCAGGGACTCTACCGAAGCTTTCTTT	CASSQGTRDSTEAFF
TRBV5-1	TRBD1	TRBJ2-7	few	TGCGCCAGCAGCCCCGGGACAGTCACTGAGCAGTACTTC	CASSPGTVTEQYF
TRBV20-1	-	TRBJ2-7	few	TGCAGTGCTAGGGGGACGCTGGGGAAATCGGAGGAGCAGTACTTC	CSARGTLGKSEEQYF
TRBV24-1	-	TRBJ2-2	few	TGTGCCACCGAAGGGAGCTTGGGGACCGGGGAGCTGTTTTTT	CATEGSLGTGELFF
TRBV20-1	-	TRBJ2-3	-	TGCAGTGCTCCTGGCCGGGACAAACACACAGATACGCAGTATTTT	CSAPGRDKHTDTQYF